The 6 T cell receptor beta chains listed next were all sequenced from one sample in a study of cytomegalovirus exposure and HLA in healthy donors. Both 60 Vbeta primers and 13 Jbeta primers went into the PCR. Clones were read by immunoSEQ multiplex PCR, and TCRdb kept only the in-frame ones, dropping some. The sample lists 120,000 to 150,000 clones, about 79% occurring once. The specimen was PBMCs. These TCRs come from a woman aged 25 to 39 in good health and CMV-seronegative.

The chain employs TRBV1 and TRBJ1-5; the D call TRBD1 from the table was never checked on the DNA. TRBV1 counts as a pseudogene. The CDR3 runs 16 residues. The CDR3 sequence is CTSSRPRDRVGQPQHF. CDR3 sequence (DNA): TGCACCAGCAGCCGCCCCCGGGACAGGGTGGGTCAGCCCCAGCATTTT.

The genes are TRBV19 and TRBJ2-7; no clear D. The V gene lost 4 bases and the J gene lost 3 bases, with 13 bases spanning the gap. CDR1 LNHDA and CDR2 SQIVND come from the germline V gene (reference sequence). The CDR3 covers 14 residues. The CDR3 region is CASSKELLNYEQYF. The CDR3 nucleotides read TGTGCCAGTAGTAAAGAGCTACTAAACTACGAGCAGTACTTC.

J is TRBJ2-7 and V is TRBV5-1, with TRBD1 as a possible D gene (6 bases). The CDR3 is 14 residues long. Looked up from germline, CDR1 is SGHRS and CDR2 is YFSETQ. The V end was cut by 4 bases, the J end by 0 bases, with 11 bases between. CDR3 nucleotides: TGCGCCAGCAGCGTCCGGGACACCTCCTACGAGCAGTACTTC. It codes for CASSVRDTSYEQYF. The full variable domain, with the rest looked up from reference TRBV5-1 and TRBJ2-7, is KAGVTQTPRYLIKTRGQQVTLSCSPISGHRSVSWYQQTPGQGLQFLFEYFSETQRNKGNFPGRFSGRQFSNSRSEMNVSTLELGDSALYLCASSVRDTSYEQYFGPGTRLTVT.

This sequence joins TRBV27 and TRBJ1-2; D gene unclear. The CDR3 spans 14 residues. V dropped 0 bases and J dropped 0 bases, with 5 bases sitting between them. CDR1 is MNHEY and CDR2 is SMNVEV in the germline V gene (reference sequence). CDR3 coding DNA: TGTGCCAGCAGTTTATCGGCAACTAACTATGGCTACACCTTC. This codes for CASSLSATNYGYTF.

This chain uses TRBV21-1 with TRBJ1-2; the table calls TRBD1, which could not be checked here. TRBV21-1 is a pseudogene segment. The CDR3 length is 14 residues. The CDR3 DNA follows: TGTGCCAGCAGCAAAGCCTACAGGGTCTATGGCTACACCTTC. Encoded protein: CASSKAYRVYGYTF.

The chain combines TRBV6-5 with TRBJ1-4, with D uncertain. This CDR3 spans 14 amino acids. Trimming cost V 6 bases and J 0 bases, with 8 bases left between them. CDR1 is MNHEY and CDR2 is SVGAGI in the germline V gene. CDR3 bases: TGTGCCAGCAGCTGGACTACAACTAATGAAAAACTGTTTTTT. Protein: CASSWTTTNEKLFF.